This T cell receptor beta chain was retrieved from a study of graft-versus-host responses after intestinal transplantation. Broader study findings: Early declines in HvG clones that occurred post-transplant were associated with peak circulating GvH clone levels. Recipient marrow showed GvH clones, some seen first in ileum or blood.

Intraepithelial plus lamina propria lymphocytes were released by processing graft tissue. Assay: immunoSEQ multiplex PCR; the TCRdb copy retains only in-frame clones and omits some. The sample has about 9,800 clones, around four fifths seen once. A note on this clone: No antigen is known for it.

This CDR3 has 15 amino acids. Sequences were derived from ileum tissue, sampled less than 550 days after intestinal transplant. The chain links TRBV21-1 to TRBJ1-2; the D call in the table, TRBD1, was not verified against the DNA. TRBV21-1 is labeled a pseudogene. This receptor was obtained from a human patient who received an intestinal transplant, so some T cells may come from the graft donor. CDR3 amino acids: CASSKSPTGNYGYTF. Here the CDR3 DNA reads TGTGCCAGCAGCAAAAGCCCGACAGGCAACTATGGCTACACCTTC.